One and the same sample provided the 8 T cell receptor beta chains below, sequenced in a study of identical twins. MiXCR, run by TCRdb on the 5' RACE reads, gives a single entry per CDR3 protein. The data contain approximately 1.8 million distinct CDR3 sequences, about 30% of them singletons. The specimen sequenced was cord blood. These receptors originate from a newborn girl in good health.

The rearrangement links TRBV10-3 to TRBJ1-1; unclear D gene. CDR1 is ENHRY and CDR2 is SYGVKD in the germline V gene. Trimming took 0 bases from V and 9 from J, leaving 8 bases between them. The length of the CDR3 is 12 residues. The CDR3, as DNA: TGTGCCATCAGTGAGTCGGGGTGGAAAGCTTTCTTT. As protein: CAISESGWKAFF.

The V gene is TRBV19, the J gene TRBJ1-5; unclear D gene. The CDR3 runs 13 residues. CDR1 LNHDA and CDR2 SQIVND come from the germline V gene (reference sequence). V was trimmed by 8 bases and J by 4 bases, leaving 12 bases between them. The CDR3 spells CASGEGPNQPQHF. Written as DNA, the CDR3 is TGTGCCAGTGGGGAAGGACCGAATCAGCCCCAGCATTTT. The whole variable domain, filled in from reference TRBV19 and TRBJ1-5, reads DGGITQSPKYLFRKEGQNVTLSCEQNLNHDAMYWYRQDPGQGLRLIYYSQIVNDFQKGDIAEGYSVSREKKESFPLTVTSAQKNPTAFYLCASGEGPNQPQHFGDGTRLSIL.

The chain combines TRBV20-1 with TRBJ2-4, with 12 bases fitting TRBD2. With 6 bases clipped from V and 13 bases from J, the junction kept 37 bases outside the gene matches. This CDR3 region has 22 residues. CDR1 and CDR2 (germline): DFQATT, SNEGSKA (reference sequence). The CDR3 sequence is CSAKSYRALASGRAGTYNEQYF. The CDR3 nucleotides are TGCAGTGCAAAATCGTACAGGGCATTGGCTAGCGGGAGGGCCGGTACCTACAATGAGCAGTACTTC.

This clonotype came up a few times. V usage is TRBV29-1 and J usage is TRBJ2-7; 10 positions agree with TRBD2. CDR1 is SQVTM and CDR2 is ANQGSEA in the germline V gene. V lost 3 bases and J lost 6; bases outside the gene matches: 5. The CDR3 consists of 13 residues. DNA of the CDR3: TGCAGCGTTGATTTAGCGGGGGGCTCCGAGCAGTACTTC. Translating it yields CSVDLAGGSEQYF.

This rearrangement joins TRBV12-3 or TRBV12-4 to TRBJ2-1, with 9 bases that match TRBD2. Trimming took 3 bases from V and 8 from J; bases not matched to a gene: 11. The CDR3 extends over 16 amino acids. The DNA of the CDR3 is TGTGCCAGCAGTTTCTTTCTTAGCGGGGGTAGAGATGAGCAGTTCTTC. This codes for CASSFFLSGGRDEQFF.

The chain joins TRBV20-1 to TRBJ2-7; 7 positions match TRBD1. Germline CDR1 DFQATT, CDR2 SNEGSKA (reference sequence). V was clipped by 2 bases and J by 3 bases; unmatched bases: 4. The CDR3 extends over 13 amino acids. CDR3 residues: CSARRQGVYEQYF. Here the CDR3 DNA reads TGCAGTGCTAGACGACAGGGTGTCTACGAGCAGTACTTC.

The table lists this clonotype with a few counts. The rearrangement joins TRBV6-6 to TRBJ2-7; weak D call: TRBD2 (6 bases). With 5 bases removed from V and 0 bases from J, the gap between germline ends came to 11 bases. The CDR3 consists of 14 residues. CDR1 is MNHNY and CDR2 is SVGAGI in the germline V gene (reference sequence). CDR3 coding DNA: TGTGCCAGCAGTCCGACTAGGGTCTCCTACGAGCAGTACTTC. Its translation: CASSPTRVSYEQYF.

This clonotype occurred a few times. The CDR3 loop reads CASSITAGTEAFF. DNA for the CDR3: TGTGCCAGTAGTATAACTGCGGGCACTGAAGCTTTCTTT. This chain joins TRBV19 and TRBJ1-1; D not certain. CDR3 size: 13 residues. The germline CDR1 and CDR2 sequences are LNHDA and SQIVND (reference sequence). With 2 bases removed from V and 4 bases from J, the gap between germline ends came to 8 bases. Combining the CDR3 with reference TRBV19 and TRBJ1-1 gives the whole variable domain DGGITQSPKYLFRKEGQNVTLSCEQNLNHDAMYWYRQDPGQGLRLIYYSQIVNDFQKGDIAEGYSVSREKKESFPLTVTSAQKNPTAFYLCASSITAGTEAFFGQGTRLTVV.